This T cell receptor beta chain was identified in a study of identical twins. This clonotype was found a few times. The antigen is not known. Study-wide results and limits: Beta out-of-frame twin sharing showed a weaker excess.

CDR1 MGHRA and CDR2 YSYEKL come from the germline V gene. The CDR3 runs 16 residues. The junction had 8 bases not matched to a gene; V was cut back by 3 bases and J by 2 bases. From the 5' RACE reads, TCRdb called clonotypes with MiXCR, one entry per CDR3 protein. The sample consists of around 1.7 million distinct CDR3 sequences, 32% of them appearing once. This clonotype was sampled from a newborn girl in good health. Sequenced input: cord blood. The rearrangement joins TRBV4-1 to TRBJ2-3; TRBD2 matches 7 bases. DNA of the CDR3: TGCGCCAGCAGCCAGAACGTAGCGGGCCCCACAGATACGCAGTATTTT. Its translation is CASSQNVAGPTDTQYF.